This T cell receptor beta chain was identified during a study of blood T cells in healthy people across ages. Study-level results: There were more naive CD4+ cells and higher diversity in long-lived donors than in aged donors.

With a J-beta primer mix and a sample-barcoded 5' primer, a second PCR ran roughly 6 to 11 cycles. MiXCR was run by TCRdb on the 5' RACE reads, yielding one entry per CDR3 protein. The sample lists about a million distinct CDR3 sequences; roughly 50% were seen once. For every donor, a draw yielded about 9.7 milliliters of peripheral blood. The V and J ends lost 4 bases and 5 bases, in that order; junction bases with no gene match: 5. Germline V gene sequence: CDR1 SEHNR, CDR2 FQNEAQ (reference sequence). The CDR3 sequence is 14 residues long. This clonotype was found a few times. What it recognizes is unknown.

The gene calls are TRBV7-9 and TRBJ2-1; TRBD2 matches 7 bases. Sequenced material: blood. This clonotype originated in a woman between 55 and 75 years old in good health. CDR3 protein: CASSSWEGHNEQFF. CDR3 DNA sequence: TGTGCCAGCAGCTCATGGGAGGGCCACAATGAGCAGTTCTTC.